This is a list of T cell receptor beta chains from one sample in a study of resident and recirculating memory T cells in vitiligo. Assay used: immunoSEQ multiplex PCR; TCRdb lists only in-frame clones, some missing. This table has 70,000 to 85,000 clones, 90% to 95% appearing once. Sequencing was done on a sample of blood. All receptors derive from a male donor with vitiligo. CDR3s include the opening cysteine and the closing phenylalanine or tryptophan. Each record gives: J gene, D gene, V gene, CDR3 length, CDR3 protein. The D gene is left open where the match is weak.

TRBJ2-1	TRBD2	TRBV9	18	CASSVDSWEGPTYNEQFF
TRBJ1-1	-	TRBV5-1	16	CASSPGRETMNTEAFF
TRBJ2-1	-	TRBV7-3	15	CASSLSRVGNNEQFF
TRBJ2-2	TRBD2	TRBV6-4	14	CASSPSGGAGELFF
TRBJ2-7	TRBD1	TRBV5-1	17	CASSLAGGQGMNYEQYF
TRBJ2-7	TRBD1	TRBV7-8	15	CASSLGSGGPYEQYF
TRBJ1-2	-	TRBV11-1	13	CASSLEGVGGYTF
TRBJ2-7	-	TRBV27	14	CASSISRVAVEQYF
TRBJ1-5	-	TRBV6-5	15	CASSYSGQHGQPQHF
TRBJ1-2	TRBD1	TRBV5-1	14	CASSRDGQGVGYTF
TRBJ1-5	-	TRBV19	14	CASAPEGSNQPQHF
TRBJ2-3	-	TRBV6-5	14	CASSYQPEGYTQYF
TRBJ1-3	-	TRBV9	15	CASSPPRGSGNTIYF
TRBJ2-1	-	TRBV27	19	CASSLSGVRAAPSGNEQFF
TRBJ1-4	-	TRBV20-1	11	CSANRGEKLFF
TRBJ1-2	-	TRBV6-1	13	CASSEQGGYGYTF
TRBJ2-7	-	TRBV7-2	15	CASSLAEKQGYEQYF
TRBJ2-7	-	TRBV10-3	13	CAISLGDNYEQYF
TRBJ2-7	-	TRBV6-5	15	CASSYSKDSPYEQYF
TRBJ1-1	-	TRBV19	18	CASSIEWGKSGGNTEAFF
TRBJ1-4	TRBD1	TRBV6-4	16	CASSDSQGGRNEKLFF
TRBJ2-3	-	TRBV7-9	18	CASSLVVGGTGGTDTQYF
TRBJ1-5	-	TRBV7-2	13	CASSLNSNQPQHF
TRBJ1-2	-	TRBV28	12	CASSWQFYGYTF
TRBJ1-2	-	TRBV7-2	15	CASSSGQGTNYGYTF
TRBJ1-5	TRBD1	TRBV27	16	CASSLLDRVSNQPQHF
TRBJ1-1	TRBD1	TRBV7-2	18	CASSLVAQGQGGNTEAFF
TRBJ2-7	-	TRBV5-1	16	CASSLLTTGSSYEQYF
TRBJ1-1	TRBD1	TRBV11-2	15	CASSLLGTGNTEAFF
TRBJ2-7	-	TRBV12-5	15	CASGSSGLPGYEQYF
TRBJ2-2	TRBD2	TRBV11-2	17	CASSLRTLAGTAGELFF
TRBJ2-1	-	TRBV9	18	CASSVVGGGQVGDNEQFF
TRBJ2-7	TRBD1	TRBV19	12	CASVITGDEQYF
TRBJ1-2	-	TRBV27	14	CASSLSRAGYGYTF
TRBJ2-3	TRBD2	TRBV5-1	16	CASRRLAGGSTDAQYF
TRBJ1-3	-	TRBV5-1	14	CASSPGQSGNTIYF
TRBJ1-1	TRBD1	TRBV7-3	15	CASSLTGRGDTEAFF
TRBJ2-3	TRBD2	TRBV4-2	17	CASSQVGLAGGTDTQYF
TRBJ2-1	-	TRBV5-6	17	CASSHSTRGSLWNEQFF
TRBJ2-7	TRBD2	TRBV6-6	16	CASSSTLAGKGYEQYF